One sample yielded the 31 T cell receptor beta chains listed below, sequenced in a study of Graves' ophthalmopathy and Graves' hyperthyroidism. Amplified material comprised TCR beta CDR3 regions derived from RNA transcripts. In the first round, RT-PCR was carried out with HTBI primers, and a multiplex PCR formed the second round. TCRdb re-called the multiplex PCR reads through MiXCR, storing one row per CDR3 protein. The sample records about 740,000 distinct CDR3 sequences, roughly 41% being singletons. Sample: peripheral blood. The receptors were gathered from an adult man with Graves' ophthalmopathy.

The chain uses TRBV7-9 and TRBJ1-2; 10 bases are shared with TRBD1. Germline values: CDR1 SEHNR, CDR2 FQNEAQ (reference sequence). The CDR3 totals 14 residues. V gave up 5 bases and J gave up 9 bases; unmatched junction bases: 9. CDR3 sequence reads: CASSHRDRGLRYTF. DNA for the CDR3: TGTGCCAGCAGCCACCGGGACAGGGGATTGCGCTACACCTTC.

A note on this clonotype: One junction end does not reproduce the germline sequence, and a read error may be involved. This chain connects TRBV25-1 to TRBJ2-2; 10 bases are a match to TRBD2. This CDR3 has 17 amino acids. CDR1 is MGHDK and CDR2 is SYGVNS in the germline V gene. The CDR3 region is CASSQVPSGSGSGELFF. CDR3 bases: TGCGCCAGCAGCCAAGTCCCTAGCGGGAGTGGGAGCGGGGAGCTGTTTTTT.

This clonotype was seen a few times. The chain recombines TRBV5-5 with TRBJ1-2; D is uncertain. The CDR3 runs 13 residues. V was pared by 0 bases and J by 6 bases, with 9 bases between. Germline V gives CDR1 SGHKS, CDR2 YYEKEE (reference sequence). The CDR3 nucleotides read TGTGCCAGCAGCTTGGCTCGGCTGAATGGCTACACCTTC. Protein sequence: CASSLARLNGYTF.

The CDR3 here is CSLGLGANGYTF. CDR3 coding DNA: TGCAGCTTAGGTCTGGGGGCCAATGGCTACACCTTC. This sequence joins TRBV29-1 and TRBJ1-2; possibly TRBD1 for D (6 bases). V was cut by 8 bases and J by 6 bases, with 16 bases left in between. Germline-derived CDR1 and CDR2 are SQVTM and ANQGSEA. The CDR3 loop spans 12 amino acids.

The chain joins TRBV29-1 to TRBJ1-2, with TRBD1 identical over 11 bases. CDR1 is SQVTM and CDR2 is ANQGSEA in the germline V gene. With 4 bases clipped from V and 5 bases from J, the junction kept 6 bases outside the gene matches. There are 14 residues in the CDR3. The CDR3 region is CSVGGQGARYGYTF. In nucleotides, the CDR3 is TGCAGCGTTGGCGGACAGGGGGCTCGGTATGGCTACACCTTC.

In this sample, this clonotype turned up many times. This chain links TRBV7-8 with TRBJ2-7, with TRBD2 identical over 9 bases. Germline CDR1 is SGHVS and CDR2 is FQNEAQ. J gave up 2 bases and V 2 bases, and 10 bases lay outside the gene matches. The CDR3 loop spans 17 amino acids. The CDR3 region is CASSLMPGGRGTYEQYF. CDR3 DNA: TGTGCCAGCAGCTTAATGCCCGGCGGGAGGGGGACCTACGAGCAGTACTTC.

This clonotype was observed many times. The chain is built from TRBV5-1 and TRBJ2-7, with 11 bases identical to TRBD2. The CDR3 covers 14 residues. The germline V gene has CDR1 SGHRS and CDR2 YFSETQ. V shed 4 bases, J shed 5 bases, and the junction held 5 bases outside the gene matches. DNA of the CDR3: TGCGCCAGCAGCGTGACTAGCGGGAATCACGAGCAGTACTTC. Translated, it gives CASSVTSGNHEQYF.

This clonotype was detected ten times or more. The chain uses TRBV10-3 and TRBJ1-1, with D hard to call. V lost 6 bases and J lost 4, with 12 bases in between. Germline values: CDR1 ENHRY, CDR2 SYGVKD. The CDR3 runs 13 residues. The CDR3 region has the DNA TGTGCCATCAGAACCAGGAGTAGCACTGAAGCTTTCTTT. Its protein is CAIRTRSSTEAFF.

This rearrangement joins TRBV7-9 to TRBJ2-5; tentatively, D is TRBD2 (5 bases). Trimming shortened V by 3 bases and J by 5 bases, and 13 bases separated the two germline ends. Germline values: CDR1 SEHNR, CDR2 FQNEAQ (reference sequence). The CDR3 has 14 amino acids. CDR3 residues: CASSFRESWETQYF. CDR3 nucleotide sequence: TGTGCCAGCAGCTTTAGGGAGTCGTGGGAGACCCAGTACTTC.

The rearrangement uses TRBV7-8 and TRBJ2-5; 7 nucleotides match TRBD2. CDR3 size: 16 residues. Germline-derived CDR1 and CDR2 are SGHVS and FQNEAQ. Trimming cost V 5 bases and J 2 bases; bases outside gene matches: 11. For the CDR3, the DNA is TGTGCCAGCAGCCGACCTAACGGGCGGGGGCAAGAGACCCAGTACTTC. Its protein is CASSRPNGRGQETQYF.

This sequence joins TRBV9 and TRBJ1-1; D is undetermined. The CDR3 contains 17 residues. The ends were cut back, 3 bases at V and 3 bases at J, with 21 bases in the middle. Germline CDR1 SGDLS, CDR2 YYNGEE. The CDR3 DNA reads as TGTGCCAGCAGCGCCGAGGCAGGTGGGAGGGCTTACACTGAAGCTTTCTTT. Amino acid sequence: CASSAEAGGRAYTEAFF. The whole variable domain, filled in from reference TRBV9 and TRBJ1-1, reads DSGVTQTPKHLITATGQRVTLRCSPRSGDLSVYWYQQSLDQGLQFLIQYYNGEERAKGNILERFSAQQFPDLHSELNLSSLELGDSALYFCASSAEAGGRAYTEAFFGQGTRLTVV.

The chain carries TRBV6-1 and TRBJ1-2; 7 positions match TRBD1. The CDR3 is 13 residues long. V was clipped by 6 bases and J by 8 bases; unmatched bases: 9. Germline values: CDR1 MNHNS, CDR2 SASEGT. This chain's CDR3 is CASRTGFEKGYTF. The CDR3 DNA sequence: TGTGCCAGCAGGACAGGGTTTGAAAAAGGCTACACCTTC.

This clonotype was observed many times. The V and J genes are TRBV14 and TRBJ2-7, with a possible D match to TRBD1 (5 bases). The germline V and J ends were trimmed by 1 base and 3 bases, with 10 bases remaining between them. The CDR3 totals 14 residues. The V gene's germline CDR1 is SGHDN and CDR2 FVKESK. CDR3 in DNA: TGTGCCAGCAGCCAAGGTCAGGGCATCTACGAGCAGTACTTC. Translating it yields CASSQGQGIYEQYF. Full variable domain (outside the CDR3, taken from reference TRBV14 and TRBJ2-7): EAGVTQFPSHSVIEKGQTVTLRCDPISGHDNLYWYRRVMGKEIKFLLHFVKESKQDESGMPNNRFLAERTGGTYSTLKVQPAELEDSGVYFCASSQGQGIYEQYFGPGTRLTVT.

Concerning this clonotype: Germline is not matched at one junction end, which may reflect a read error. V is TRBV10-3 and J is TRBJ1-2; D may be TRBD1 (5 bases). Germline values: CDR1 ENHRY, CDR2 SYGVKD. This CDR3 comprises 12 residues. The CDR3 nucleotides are TGTGCCAGCAGTCCGGGGGTGGGACGCTACACCTTC. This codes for CASSPGVGRYTF.

CDR3 in DNA: TGTGCCACCGACGACAGGGTTGGCGGGGAGCTGTTTTTT. Translation gives CATDDRVGGELFF. V is TRBV7-9 and J is TRBJ2-2; TRBD1 matches at 7 bases. Germline V CDR1 and CDR2: SEHNR, FQNEAQ (reference sequence). This CDR3 contains 13 residues. Losses at the gene ends were 10 bases for V and 7 bases for J; bases not matched to a gene: 9.

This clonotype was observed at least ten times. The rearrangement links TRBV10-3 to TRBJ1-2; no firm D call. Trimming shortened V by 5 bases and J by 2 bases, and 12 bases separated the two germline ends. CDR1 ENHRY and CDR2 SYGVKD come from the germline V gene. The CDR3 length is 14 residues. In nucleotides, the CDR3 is TGTGCCATCAGTCCCCGAGAAACGAACTATGGCTACACCTTC. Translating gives CAISPRETNYGYTF.

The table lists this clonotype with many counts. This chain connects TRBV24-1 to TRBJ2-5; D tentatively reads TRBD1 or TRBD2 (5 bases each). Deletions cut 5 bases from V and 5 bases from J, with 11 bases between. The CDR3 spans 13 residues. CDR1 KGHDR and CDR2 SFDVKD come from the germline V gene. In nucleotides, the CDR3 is TGTGCCACCAGTGGAGAGGGGCTGGAGACCCAGTACTTC. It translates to CATSGEGLETQYF.

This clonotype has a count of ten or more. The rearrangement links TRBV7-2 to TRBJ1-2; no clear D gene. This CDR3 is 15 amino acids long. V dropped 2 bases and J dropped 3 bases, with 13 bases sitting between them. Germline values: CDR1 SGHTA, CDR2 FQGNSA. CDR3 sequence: CASSLREGRDYGYTF. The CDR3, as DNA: TGTGCCAGCAGCTTAAGGGAGGGTCGGGACTATGGCTACACCTTC.

The CDR3, as DNA: TGTGCCAGCAGCTTGTCTTGGAGCGGGCCATTGGGGGCCCAGTACTTC. Its translation: CASSLSWSGPLGAQYF. The rearrangement uses TRBV7-2 and TRBJ2-5, with a weak D call TRBD2 (6 bases). From germline, CDR1 is SGHTA and CDR2 FQGNSA. This CDR3 spans 16 amino acids. V shed 3 bases and J shed 9 bases, with 23 bases lying between them.

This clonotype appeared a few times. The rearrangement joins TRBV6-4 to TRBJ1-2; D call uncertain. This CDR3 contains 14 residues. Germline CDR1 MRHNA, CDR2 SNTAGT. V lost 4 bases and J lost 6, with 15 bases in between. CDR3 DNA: TGTGCCAGCAGTGCCGCGGCGGGGTTTGATGGCTACACCTTC. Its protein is CASSAAAGFDGYTF.

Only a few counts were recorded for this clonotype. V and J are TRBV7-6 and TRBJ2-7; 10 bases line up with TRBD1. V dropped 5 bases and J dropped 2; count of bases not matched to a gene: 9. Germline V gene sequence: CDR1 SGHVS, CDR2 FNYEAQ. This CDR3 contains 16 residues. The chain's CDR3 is CASSKSPGQGPYEQYF. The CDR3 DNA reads TGTGCCAGCAGCAAATCTCCGGGACAGGGGCCCTACGAGCAGTACTTC.

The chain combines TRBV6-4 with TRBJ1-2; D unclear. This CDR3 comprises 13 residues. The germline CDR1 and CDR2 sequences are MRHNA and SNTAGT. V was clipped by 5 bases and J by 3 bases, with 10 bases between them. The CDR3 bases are TGTGCCAGCAGTAAGAACCGCTACTATGGCTACACCTTC. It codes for CASSKNRYYGYTF.

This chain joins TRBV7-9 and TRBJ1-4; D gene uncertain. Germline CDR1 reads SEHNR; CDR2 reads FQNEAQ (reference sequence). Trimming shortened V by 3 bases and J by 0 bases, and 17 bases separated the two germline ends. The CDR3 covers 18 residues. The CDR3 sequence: CASSLVNLQAATNEKLFF. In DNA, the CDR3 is TGTGCCAGCAGCTTGGTCAACCTACAAGCTGCAACTAATGAAAAACTGTTTTTT.

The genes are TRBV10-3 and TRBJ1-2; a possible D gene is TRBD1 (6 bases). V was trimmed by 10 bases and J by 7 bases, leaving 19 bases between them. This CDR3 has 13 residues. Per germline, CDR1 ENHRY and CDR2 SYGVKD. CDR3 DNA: TGTGCCAGCAGCCAGACAGGCTGGACTGGCTACACCTTC. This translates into CASSQTGWTGYTF.

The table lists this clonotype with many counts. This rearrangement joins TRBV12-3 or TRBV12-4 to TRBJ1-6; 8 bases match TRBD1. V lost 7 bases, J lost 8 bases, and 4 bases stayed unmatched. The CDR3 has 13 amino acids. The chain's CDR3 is CASKQTGDSPLHF. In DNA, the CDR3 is TGTGCCAGCAAGCAGACAGGGGATTCACCCCTCCACTTT.

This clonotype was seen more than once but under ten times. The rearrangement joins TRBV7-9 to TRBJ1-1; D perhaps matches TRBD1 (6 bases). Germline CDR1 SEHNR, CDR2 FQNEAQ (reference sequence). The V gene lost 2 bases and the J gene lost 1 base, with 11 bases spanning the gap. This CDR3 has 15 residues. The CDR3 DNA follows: TGTGCCAGCAGCTTAATGTGGACAGAGAACACTGAAGCTTTCTTT. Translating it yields CASSLMWTENTEAFF.

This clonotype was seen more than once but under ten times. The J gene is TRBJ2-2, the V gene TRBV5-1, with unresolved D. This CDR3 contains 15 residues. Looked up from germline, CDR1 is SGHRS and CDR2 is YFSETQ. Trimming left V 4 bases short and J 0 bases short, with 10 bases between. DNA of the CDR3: TGCGCCAGCAGCCACACCGTCGCGAACACCGGGGAGCTGTTTTTT. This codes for CASSHTVANTGELFF.

CDR3 sequence reads: CASSPRREGYGYTF. The CDR3 bases are TGTGCCAGCTCACCGAGAAGGGAAGGTTACGGCTACACCTTC. The chain combines TRBV14 with TRBJ1-2; no reliable D call. The CDR3 length is 14 residues. CDR1 and CDR2 from the germline V gene are SGHDN and FVKESK. V was cut by 8 bases and J by 8 bases, with 21 bases left in between.

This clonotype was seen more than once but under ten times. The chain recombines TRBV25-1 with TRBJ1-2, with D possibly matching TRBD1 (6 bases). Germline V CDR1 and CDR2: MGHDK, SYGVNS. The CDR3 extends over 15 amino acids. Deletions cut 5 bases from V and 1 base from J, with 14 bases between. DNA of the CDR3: TGTGCCAGCAGTTCACCGGGACAAAATAACTATGGCTACACCTTC. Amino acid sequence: CASSSPGQNNYGYTF.

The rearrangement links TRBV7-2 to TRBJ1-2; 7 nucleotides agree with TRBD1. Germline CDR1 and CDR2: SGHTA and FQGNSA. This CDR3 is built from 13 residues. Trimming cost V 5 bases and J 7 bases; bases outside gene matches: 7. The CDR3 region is CASSPTGVGGYTF. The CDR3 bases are TGTGCCAGCAGCCCTACAGGGGTCGGTGGCTACACCTTC.

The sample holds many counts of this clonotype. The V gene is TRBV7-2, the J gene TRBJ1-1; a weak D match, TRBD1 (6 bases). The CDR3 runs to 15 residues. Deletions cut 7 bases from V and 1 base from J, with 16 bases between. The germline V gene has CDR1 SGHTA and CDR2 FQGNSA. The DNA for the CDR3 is TGTGCCAGCAACAAAGGGGGGAGGGGGAACACTGAAGCTTTCTTT. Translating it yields CASNKGGRGNTEAFF. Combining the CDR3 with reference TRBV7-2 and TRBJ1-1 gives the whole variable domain GAGVSQSPSNKVTEKGKDVELRCDPISGHTALYWYRQSLGQGLEFLIYFQGNSAPDKSGLPSDRFSAERTGGSVSTLTIQRTQQEDSAVYLCASNKGGRGNTEAFFGQGTRLTVV.